The present TCR beta chain was sequenced within a study of cytomegalovirus exposure and HLA in healthy donors. Study observations and caveats: Information on immune exposure was restricted to one variable (CMV serostatus). Sequencing had likely introduced a cluster of highly shared sequence variants as an artifact. Analyzed later, association rates of TCRs varied across HLA loci, with DRB1 most and HLA-C fewest.

Use of 60 Vbeta and 13 Jbeta primers characterized the PCR. Using immunoSEQ multiplex PCR, the repertoire was profiled, and TCRdb retains in-frame clones only, with some absent. The sample includes about 120,000 clones, around three quarters of them seen just once. Germline lookup yields CDR1 LNHNV and CDR2 YYDKDF (reference sequence). The germline V and J ends were trimmed by 4 bases and 4 bases, with 14 bases remaining between them. CDR3 length equals 15 residues. On this clone: Its antigen is unknown.

The V call is TRBV15, the J call TRBJ1-5, with D tentatively TRBD1 (6 bases). This TCR was recovered from a woman aged 18-30 years in good health and CMV-seropositive. Sequencing used PBMCs. The CDR3, as DNA: TGTGCCACCAGCACATCTTGGACAGCGAATCAGCCCCAGCATTTT. This encodes CATSTSWTANQPQHF.